The clone carrying this T cell receptor beta chain turned up a few times. In germline, CDR1 is MNHEY, CDR2 SVGAGI. This CDR3 has 14 amino acids. J was trimmed by 6 bases and V by 2 bases; bases with no gene match: 1. PCR involved 60 Vbeta and 13 Jbeta primers. Repertoires were generated with immunoSEQ multiplex PCR, while TCRdb's copy carries only in-frame clones and drops some. The sample shows tens of thousands of clones, roughly 84% of them seen only once. The sample is drawn from a study of cytomegalovirus exposure and HLA in healthy donors. Nominally healthy donors provided the samples, though records likely missed some immune exposures.

This TCR came from a man aged 25-40 years in good health and CMV-seronegative. The sequencing sample was made of PBMCs. The gene calls are TRBV6-5 and TRBJ1-3, with 10 nucleotides matching TRBD1. The CDR3 DNA reads as TGTGCCAGCAGTTACGGGACAGGGGAAAACACCATATATTTT. Its protein product is CASSYGTGENTIYF.